The rows below give T cell receptor beta chains drawn from one sample of a study of PD-1 blockade in classical Hodgkin lymphoma. Some clones are missing from TCRdb's copy, which holds only in-frame ones; the method was immunoSEQ multiplex PCR. The top ten hold approximately 15% of the sample, which has about 90,000 clones, around 80% seen once. The specimen was peripheral blood mononuclear cells (PBMCs), collected before the fourth cycle of nivolumab. These receptors were collected from a human donor with classical Hodgkin lymphoma. The CDR3 runs from the conserved cysteine through the conserved F or W. A D gene is named only where the DNA matches it firmly. Where a row states a size, it is once, few, many or the class of an expanded clone; other rows omit it.

>TRBJ1-2|.|.|TRBV5-6
CASSLEGNYGYTF
TGTGCCAGCAGCTTGGAAGGGAACTATGGCTACACCTTC
>TRBJ2-1|.|.|TRBV20-1
CSASQWAQFF
TGCAGTGCTAGTCAGTGGGCGCAGTTCTTC
>TRBJ1-5|once|TRBD1|TRBV5-8
CASSGGTGAFNQPQHF
TGTGCCAGCAGCGGGGGGACAGGGGCTTTCAATCAGCCCCAGCATTTT
>TRBJ1-2|.|.|TRBV18
CASSTDGLYGYTF
TGTGCCAGCTCAACCGACGGACTCTATGGCTACACCTTC
>TRBJ1-1|.|TRBD1|TRBV7-6
CASSLAPQGENTEAFF
TGTGCCAGCAGCTTAGCGCCTCAGGGGGAGAACACTGAAGCTTTCTTT
>TRBJ1-5|.|.|TRBV5-5
CASSLSSNQPQHF
TGTGCCAGCAGCCTCTCGAGCAATCAGCCCCAGCATTTT
>TRBJ1-2|.|.|TRBV11-2
CASRPSGGSYGYTF
TGTGCCAGCAGACCGTCCGGGGGAAGCTATGGCTACACCTTC
>TRBJ2-5|.|TRBD2|TRBV7-2
CASSLMAGEETQYF
TGTGCCAGCAGCTTAATGGCGGGAGAAGAGACCCAGTACTTC
>TRBJ1-4|.|TRBD1|TRBV5-1
CASSSQGLVSNEKLFF
TGCGCCAGCAGTTCACAGGGGCTGGTGTCTAATGAAAAACTGTTTTTT
>TRBJ2-7|.|TRBD2|TRBV6-1
CASSEASGTSGEQYF
TGTGCCAGCAGTGAAGCAAGCGGGACCTCGGGCGAGCAGTACTTC
>TRBJ1-1|.|.|TRBV2
CASRDRRTEAFF
TGTGCCAGCAGGGACCGGCGGACTGAAGCTTTCTTT
>TRBJ1-1|.|.|TRBV7-8
CASSLTRTVGTEAFF
TGTGCCAGCAGCTTAACACGGACAGTCGGCACTGAAGCTTTCTTT
>TRBJ2-1|.|TRBD1|TRBV29-1
CSVQDRGYNEQFF
TGCAGCGTCCAGGACAGGGGCTACAATGAGCAGTTCTTC
>TRBJ2-2|.|TRBD1|TRBV7-6
CASSPSGTGPFGELFF
TGTGCCAGCAGCCCATCAGGGACAGGGCCTTTCGGGGAGCTGTTTTTT
>TRBJ2-7|many|.|TRBV5-1
CASRWGGSYEQYF
TGCGCCAGCCGGTGGGGCGGATCCTACGAGCAGTACTTC
>TRBJ2-1|.|.|TRBV19
CASNHFPAMDYNEQFF
TGTGCCAGTAACCATTTTCCGGCCATGGACTACAATGAGCAGTTCTTC
>TRBJ1-2|.|TRBD1|TRBV19
CASRNAGTGEDTF
TGTGCCAGTAGAAACGCCGGGACAGGGGAAGACACCTTC
>TRBJ2-1|.|TRBD2|TRBV19
CASSIPSGYNEQFF
TGTGCCAGTAGTATCCCTAGCGGCTACAATGAGCAGTTCTTC
>TRBJ2-7|.|TRBD2|TRBV7-2
CASSLLAGITQTYEQYF
TGTGCCAGCAGCTTGCTAGCGGGCATAACCCAGACCTACGAGCAGTACTTC
>TRBJ2-5|.|.|TRBV4-2
CASSQEGFQETQYF
TGTGCCAGCAGCCAGGAGGGTTTCCAAGAGACCCAGTACTTC
>TRBJ2-2|.|.|TRBV2
CASLLGGTGELFF
TGTGCCAGCCTGCTAGGGGGCACCGGGGAGCTGTTTTTT
>TRBJ2-7|.|.|TRBV7-2
CASSLAPPSDLGEQYF
TGTGCCAGCAGCTTAGCTCCCCCTAGCGATCTAGGGGAGCAGTACTTC
>TRBJ2-3|.|TRBD1|TRBV5-4
CASSWGTASDTQYF
TGTGCCAGCAGCTGGGGGACAGCCTCAGATACGCAGTATTTT
>TRBJ2-1|.|TRBD2|TRBV9
CASSVDGREGNEQFF
TGTGCCAGCAGCGTAGATGGGAGGGAGGGGAATGAGCAGTTCTTC
>TRBJ2-1|.|.|TRBV11-2
CASSYGAGEQFF
TGTGCCAGCAGCTACGGAGCTGGTGAGCAGTTCTTC
>TRBJ1-2|.|.|TRBV19
CASTYGANYGYTF
TGTGCCTCTACGTACGGAGCTAACTATGGCTACACCTTC
>TRBJ1-1|.|TRBD1|TRBV19
CASRVTGYGNTEAFF
TGTGCCAGTAGGGTGACAGGGTATGGGAACACTGAAGCTTTCTTT
>TRBJ1-1|.|.|TRBV6-5
CASSYVGGNTEAFF
TGTGCCAGCAGTTACGTGGGGGGTAACACTGAAGCTTTCTTT
>TRBJ2-7|.|.|TRBV29-1
CSVTNRGGYEQYF
TGCAGCGTTACTAACAGGGGAGGGTACGAGCAGTACTTC
>TRBJ2-2|.|.|TRBV19
CASSIVRRENTGELFF
TGTGCCAGTAGTATAGTAAGGAGGGAGAACACCGGGGAGCTGTTTTTT
>TRBJ2-1|few|.|TRBV30
CAWSRREASEQFF
TGTGCCTGGAGTAGGAGGGAGGCCAGCGAGCAGTTCTTC
>TRBJ2-7|.|TRBD2|TRBV5-5
CASSPSSGRAIYEQYF
TGTGCCAGCAGCCCGTCCAGCGGGAGGGCGATCTACGAGCAGTACTTC
>TRBJ2-3|.|TRBD1|TRBV7-2
CASSIGQVTDTQYF
TGTGCCAGCAGCATCGGACAGGTCACAGATACGCAGTATTTT
>TRBJ2-7|.|TRBD2|TRBV29-1
CSVAGTSGTAYEQYF
TGCAGCGTGGCCGGGACTAGCGGGACGGCCTACGAGCAGTACTTC
>TRBJ2-2|.|.|TRBV11-3
CASSPQGTNTGELFF
TGTGCCAGCAGCCCACAGGGAACTAACACCGGGGAGCTGTTTTTT
>TRBJ1-5|.|TRBD1|TRBV18
CASSWTGDLISGQHF
TGTGCCAGCTCATGGACAGGGGACCTTATCAGCGGCCAGCATTTT
>TRBJ2-1|.|TRBD2|TRBV6-5
CASSRGLAGNNEQFF
TGTGCCAGCAGTCGGGGACTAGCGGGAAACAATGAGCAGTTCTTC
>TRBJ1-3|once|.|TRBV9
CASSPRGDSGNTIYF
TGTGCCAGCAGCCCTCGGGGAGACTCTGGAAACACCATATATTTT
>TRBJ1-1|.|.|TRBV7-2
CASSLAGNTEAFF
TGTGCCAGCAGCTTAGCAGGGAACACTGAAGCTTTCTTT
>TRBJ1-1|.|TRBD1|TRBV29-1
CSATGQVNTEAFF
TGCAGCGCTACCGGACAGGTGAACACTGAAGCTTTCTTT
>TRBJ2-7|.|.|TRBV11-1
CASSLGRGTSYEQYF
TGTGCCAGCAGCTTAGGCCGGGGGACGAGCTACGAGCAGTACTTC
>TRBJ1-2|.|.|TRBV20-1
CSAPLVRGYTF
TGCAGTGCCCCACTCGTACGAGGCTACACCTTC
>TRBJ2-7|.|.|TRBV5-6
CASSFRATGGQWYF
TGTGCCAGCAGCTTCAGGGCAACGGGCGGCCAGTGGTACTTC
>TRBJ2-1|once|.|TRBV9
CASSSSDQQYNEQFF
TGTGCCAGCAGCTCGAGCGACCAACAATACAATGAGCAGTTCTTC
>TRBJ2-1|.|TRBD2|TRBV18
CASSASGTSGNEQFF
TGTGCCAGCTCAGCATCCGGGACTAGCGGAAATGAGCAGTTCTTC
>TRBJ2-1|.|TRBD2|TRBV5-6
CASRQGLAGVNEQFF
TGTGCCAGCAGACAGGGGCTAGCGGGAGTCAATGAGCAGTTCTTC
>TRBJ1-2|once|.|TRBV4-1
CASSPSMGDAYGYTF
TGCGCCAGCAGCCCCTCAATGGGAGATGCCTATGGCTACACCTTC
>TRBJ2-1|.|.|TRBV4-1
CASSQDRWGSYNEQFF
TGCGCCAGCAGCCAAGATAGGTGGGGGTCCTACAATGAGCAGTTCTTC
>TRBJ2-5|.|TRBD2|TRBV5-6
CASSLTGTSAWETQYF
TGTGCCAGCAGCTTGACCGGGACTAGCGCGTGGGAGACCCAGTACTTC
>TRBJ2-1|once|TRBD2|TRBV28
CASSFPPGRARNEQFF
TGTGCCAGCAGTTTCCCCCCCGGGAGGGCCAGGAATGAGCAGTTCTTC
>TRBJ1-4|.|.|TRBV4-1
CASSQLGTTNEKLFF
TGCGCCAGCAGCCAGCTCGGGACTACTAATGAAAAACTGTTTTTT
>TRBJ2-3|once|.|TRBV2
CAREIEGTDTQYF
TGTGCCAGAGAGATAGAGGGCACAGATACGCAGTATTTT
>TRBJ2-5|.|.|TRBV11-2
CASSQIQGRGQETQYF
TGTGCCAGCAGCCAGATCCAGGGAAGGGGTCAAGAGACCCAGTACTTC